The rows below give T cell receptor beta chains drawn from one sample of a study of blood T cell repertoires in COVID-19. The table came from immunoSEQ multiplex PCR; TCRdb's copy has only in-frame clones and leaves some out. The sample consists of hundreds of thousands of clones, about 85% of them appearing once. Sequencing was performed on PBMCs or T cells enriched from blood (not recorded which). Every receptor here comes from a woman in her 50s who had recovered from COVID-19. Both conserved end residues are part of each CDR3. Fields, in order: D gene, clone size, J gene, CDR3 length, V gene, CDR3 protein, CDR3 DNA. The D gene is left open where the match is weak. Size values are once, few and many counts, or a class for expanded clones, and some rows have none.

TRBD1 | - | TRBJ1-2 | 13 | TRBV27 | CASSFAGGHGYTF | TGTGCCAGCAGTTTCGCAGGGGGACATGGCTACACCTTC
TRBD2 | - | TRBJ2-1 | 16 | TRBV11-3 | CASSYQGLAGNNEQFF | TGTGCCAGCAGCTATCAGGGACTAGCGGGGAACAATGAGCAGTTCTTC
- | - | TRBJ2-2 | 15 | TRBV4-2 | CASSQGGARTGELFF | TGTGCCAGCAGCCAAGGGGGAGCGAGGACCGGGGAGCTGTTTTTT
- | - | TRBJ1-1 | 14 | TRBV5-5 | CASSLTGSDTEAFF | TGTGCCAGCAGCTTGACAGGGTCGGACACTGAAGCTTTCTTT
- | - | TRBJ2-6 | 15 | TRBV5-1 | CASSSTNSGANVLTF | TGCGCCAGCAGCTCTACGAACTCTGGGGCCAACGTCCTGACTTTC
- | few | TRBJ2-7 | 13 | TRBV19 | CASSPVQAYEQYF | TGTGCCAGTAGTCCCGTCCAGGCCTACGAGCAGTACTTC
- | - | TRBJ1-5 | 16 | TRBV4-1 | CASSQEKGGSNQPQHF | TGCGCCAGCAGCCAAGAAAAAGGGGGTTCGAATCAGCCCCAGCATTTT
- | few | TRBJ1-2 | 13 | TRBV19 | CASSIGQDYGYTF | TGTGCCAGTAGTATAGGGCAGGACTATGGCTACACCTTC
- | - | TRBJ1-2 | 12 | TRBV6-5 | CASSIQARGYTF | TGTGCCAGCAGCATACAGGCGCGGGGCTACACCTTC
- | - | TRBJ2-5 | 14 | TRBV27 | CASSLIQGMQTQYF | TGTGCCAGCAGTCTGATCCAGGGAATGCAGACCCAGTACTTC
TRBD1 | - | TRBJ1-1 | 15 | TRBV6-5 | CASSRRTGGNTEAFF | TGTGCCAGCAGTAGAAGAACAGGGGGCAACACTGAAGCTTTCTTT
- | few | TRBJ1-1 | 14 | TRBV7-3 | CASSLNGGRAEAFF | TGTGCCAGCAGCTTAAACGGGGGACGCGCTGAAGCTTTCTTT
- | many | TRBJ1-1 | 15 | TRBV6-2/TRBV6-3 | CASSYSPGADTEAFF | TGTGCCAGCAGTTACTCCCCAGGGGCGGACACTGAAGCTTTCTTT
TRBD1 | once | TRBJ1-3 | 17 | TRBV30 | CAWSAYLTGTGGNTIYF | TGTGCCTGGAGTGCCTACCTAACCGGGACAGGTGGAAACACCATATATTTT
TRBD2 | - | TRBJ2-1 | 14 | TRBV29-1 | CSVGASGPWNEQFF | TGCAGCGTTGGGGCTAGCGGGCCTTGGAATGAGCAGTTCTTC
- | few | TRBJ1-6 | 13 | TRBV6-5 | CASRLDRNSPLHF | TGTGCCAGCAGATTAGACAGAAATTCACCCCTCCACTTT
- | once | TRBJ1-1 | 13 | TRBV19 | CAIPAGPNTEAFF | TGTGCCATCCCAGCAGGGCCGAACACTGAAGCTTTCTTT
- | - | TRBJ1-1 | 12 | TRBV29-1 | CSVEGGVTEAFF | TGCAGCGTTGAAGGCGGGGTCACTGAAGCTTTCTTT
TRBD1 | - | TRBJ1-5 | 15 | TRBV9 | CASSVTGGWGQPQHF | TGTGCCAGCAGCGTTACAGGGGGCTGGGGTCAGCCCCAGCATTTT
- | - | TRBJ1-2 | 13 | TRBV6-6 | CASRLQGVYGYTF | TGTGCCAGCAGATTACAGGGAGTGTACGGCTACACCTTC
TRBD1 | - | TRBJ2-1 | 12 | TRBV13 | CASKDRGNEQFF | TGTGCCAGCAAAGACAGGGGGAATGAGCAGTTCTTC